This T cell receptor (beta chain) was sequenced in a study of CD8 T cells in ankylosing spondylitis (TCRdb year 2017). Notes on the research overall: The study set out to find disease-linked TCR variants by profiling T cell receptor beta repertoires in ankylosing spondylitis patients and healthy donors. The whole study cohort included over a hundred healthy donors and some 27 ankylosing spondylitis patients. Samples of peripheral blood were taken, and for ankylosing spondylitis patients, synovial fluid was collected as well. Study-wide findings and limitations: The disease-linked clones were reported to be significantly enriched in matched synovial fluid samples from ankylosing spondylitis patients. Blood from ankylosing spondylitis patients appeared to be characterized by a TCR beta motif made up of several highly homologous amino acid variants. A CD8+ phenotype was shown by the disease-linked clones, which were found at relatively low frequencies in peripheral blood. Some of the motif variants had been reported before in the synovial fluid and blood of reactive arthritis patients, a finding that suggests common disease-initiation mechanisms.

For this clonotype: Its antigen target is currently unknown. No per-base quality is available; no much larger clone lies one base away.

The CDR3 measures 13 amino acids from cysteine to phenylalanine. Only CDR3 DNA remains: 39 bases, in frame from the first base. The V and J ends are trimmed by 5 bases and 14 bases, leaving 20 bases between them. CDR1 and CDR2, per the germline V gene, are SGHNT and YENEEA. TCRdb shows the sequencer as Illumina HiSeq 2500. Quantitative 5'-RACE with molecular barcodes was used to prepare TCR beta libraries. The original methods were these. A new computational method based on a probabilistic model of VDJ rearrangement was used to identify disease-linked TCR variants. TCRdb trimmed the raw reads at Q25, called clones with MiXCR and kept productive beta chains. Rows merge per CDR3 protein into single entries with the most common DNA and genes. The V and J calls were determined by TCRdb, not by the authors. This sample comprises roughly 700,000 distinct CDR3 sequences, roughly 19% of them detected only once. Of the sample, about 20% is held by the ten largest clones.

The chain joins TRBV11-3 to TRBJ2-3; matching of 6 bases hints at TRBD2 as the D gene. Material: blood, either unsorted or a sorted T cell fraction (not recorded which). This clonotype was obtained from a male donor with ankylosing spondylitis. The CDR3 loop reads CASSLGPDRGGYF. DNA sequence: TGTGCCAGCAGCCTCGGACCCGATCGGGGAGGGTATTTT.